This TCR beta chain was recorded in a study of identifying expanded T cells in peripheral blood. Study results and limitations: Differentially abundant clones: 1 to 1.5 between replicates, approximately 15 at roughly 2 weeks, 19 at four. Variance in clone template counts between roughly 2-week samples significantly increased with total template count across all healthy donors.

No infections or other immune events were documented during collection. On this clone: Its specificity is not known.

Germline loops: CDR1 WSHSY, CDR2 SAAADI. The CDR3 contains 14 residues. The ends were cut back, 8 bases at V and 0 bases at J, with 10 bases in the middle. Produced via immunoSEQ multiplex PCR; TCRdb's table is partial and in-frame only. The sample lists 90,000 to 100,000 clones, approximately 86% occurring once. Input material: blood. The source is a person aged 18 to 75 in good health. The V and J genes are TRBV10-2 and TRBJ2-2; D is uncertain. The chain's CDR3 is CASGSTTNTGELFF. CDR3 DNA sequence: TGCGCCAGCGGAAGCACAACGAACACCGGGGAGCTGTTTTTT.